This T cell receptor beta chain was sequenced for a study of post-analysis software for immune sequencing data. As regards this clonotype: Its antigen is not identified.

Presence of unique molecular identifiers characterized the TCR beta cDNA libraries. TCRdb reprocessed the PCR reads with MiXCR, giving one entry per CDR3 protein. This sample yields about 820,000 distinct CDR3 sequences, of which 53% are seen a single time; 4.6% belongs to the top ten. Study conclusions and caveats: About 5 TRBV segments occurring more often in patients than controls included TRBV5-6, TRBV5-1 and TRBV20-1. A significant reduction in normalized Chao1 diversity was observed in multiple sclerosis patients versus controls.

CDR3 length: 12 amino acids. Germline assignment: CDR1 SQVTM and CDR2 ANQGSEA. Trimming removed 3 bases from V and 14 bases from J; junction bases left unmatched: 6. Source material: blood. The V and J genes are TRBV29-1 and TRBJ2-4; TRBD1 matches 11 bases. The receptor was derived from a girl aged 10-17 years with multiple sclerosis. The CDR3 is CSVDWGQGEKYF. CDR3 DNA sequence: TGCAGCGTTGATTGGGGACAGGGGGAAAAGTACTTC. Together with reference TRBV29-1 and TRBJ2-4, the CDR3 gives the full variable domain: SAVISQKPSRDICQRGTSLTIQCQVDSQVTMMFWYRQQPGQSLTLIATANQGSEATYESGFVIDKFPISRPNLTFSTLTVSNMSPEDSSIYLCSVDWGQGEKYFGAGTRLSVL.